This T cell receptor (beta chain) appears in the sequencing data of a study of cytotoxic CD8 clonotypes in ibrutinib-treated CLL. Trimming took 2 bases from V and 0 from J, leaving 6 bases between them. This CDR3 is built from 14 residues. Looked up from germline, CDR1 is MNHEY and CDR2 is SMNVEV (reference sequence). Sequencing used immunoSEQ multiplex PCR; TCRdb keeps in-frame clones, though not all of them. The repertoire holds some 290,000 clones, with about 77% as singletons. The specimen comprised PBMCs, sampled before ibrutinib treatment. V usage is TRBV27 and J usage is TRBJ2-3; no clear D gene. This receptor was obtained from a human donor with chronic lymphocytic leukemia. CDR3 sequence (DNA): TGTGCCAGCAGTTTAGTGGTCAGCACAGATACGCAGTATTTT. It codes for CASSLVVSTDTQYF.